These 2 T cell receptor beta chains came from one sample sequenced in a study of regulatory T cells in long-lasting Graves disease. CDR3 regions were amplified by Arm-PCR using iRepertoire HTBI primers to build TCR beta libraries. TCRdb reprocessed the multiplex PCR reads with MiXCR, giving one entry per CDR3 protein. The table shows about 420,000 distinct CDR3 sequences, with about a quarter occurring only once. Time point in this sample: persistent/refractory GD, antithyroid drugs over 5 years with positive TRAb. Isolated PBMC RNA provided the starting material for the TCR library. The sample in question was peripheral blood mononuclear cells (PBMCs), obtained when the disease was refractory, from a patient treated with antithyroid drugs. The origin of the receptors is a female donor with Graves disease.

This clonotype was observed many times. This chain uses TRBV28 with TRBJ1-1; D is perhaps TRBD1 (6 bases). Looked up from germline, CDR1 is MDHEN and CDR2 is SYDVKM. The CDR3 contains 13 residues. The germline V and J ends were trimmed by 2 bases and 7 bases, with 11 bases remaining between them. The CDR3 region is CASSLLGAGEAFF. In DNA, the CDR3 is TGTGCCAGCAGTTTACTGGGGGCTGGTGAAGCTTTCTTT.

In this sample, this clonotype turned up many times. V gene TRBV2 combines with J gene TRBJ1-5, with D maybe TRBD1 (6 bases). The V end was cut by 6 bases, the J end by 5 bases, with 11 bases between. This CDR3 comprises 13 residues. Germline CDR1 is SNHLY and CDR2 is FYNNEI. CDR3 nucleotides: TGTGCCAGCAGGTGGGACACCGATCAGCCCCAGCATTTT. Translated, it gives CASRWDTDQPQHF.